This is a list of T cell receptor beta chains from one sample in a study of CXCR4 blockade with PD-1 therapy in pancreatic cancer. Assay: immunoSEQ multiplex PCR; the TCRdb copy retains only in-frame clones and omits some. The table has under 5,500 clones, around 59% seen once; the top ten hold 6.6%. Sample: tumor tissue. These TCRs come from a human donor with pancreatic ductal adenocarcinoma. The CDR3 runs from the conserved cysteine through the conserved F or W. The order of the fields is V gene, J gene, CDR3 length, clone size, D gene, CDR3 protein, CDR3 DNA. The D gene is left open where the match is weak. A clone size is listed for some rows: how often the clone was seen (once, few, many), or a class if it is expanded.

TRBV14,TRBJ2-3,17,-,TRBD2,CASSPRTSGGARDTQYF,TGTGCCAGCAGCCCTAGGACTAGCGGGGGGGCAAGAGATACGCAGTATTTT
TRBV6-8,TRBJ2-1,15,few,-,CASRRSSSYYNEQFF,TGTGCCAGCAGGCGCTCCTCTTCCTACTACAATGAGCAGTTCTTC
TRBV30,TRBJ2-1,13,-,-,CAWSVQPYNEQFF,TGTGCCTGGAGTGTACAACCTTACAATGAGCAGTTCTTC
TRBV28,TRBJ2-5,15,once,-,CASSPWIQGGETQYF,TGTGCCAGCAGTCCCTGGATTCAAGGGGGGGAGACCCAGTACTTC
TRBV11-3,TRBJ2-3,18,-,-,CASSLQGHSPGSTDTQYF,TGTGCCAGCAGCTTGCAGGGACACAGCCCCGGGAGCACAGATACGCAGTATTTT
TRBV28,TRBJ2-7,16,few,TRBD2,CASSTLRRGSTTGQYF,TGTGCCAGCAGTACCCTAAGGCGGGGGTCGACTACGGGGCAGTACTTC
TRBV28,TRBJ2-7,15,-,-,CASAFVGPKSYEQYF,TGTGCCAGCGCTTTCGTCGGCCCAAAATCCTACGAGCAGTACTTC
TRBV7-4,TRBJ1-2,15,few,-,CASSPQTGSIYGYTF,TGTGCCAGCAGCCCCCAAACCGGGTCCATCTATGGCTACACCTTC
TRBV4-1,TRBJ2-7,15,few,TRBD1,CASSLTGTVSYEQYF,TGCGCCAGCAGCCTCACCGGGACAGTCTCCTACGAGCAGTACTTC
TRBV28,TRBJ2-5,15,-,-,CASSPRVVVRETQYF,TGTGCCAGCAGCCCCCGCGTGGTAGTACGGGAGACCCAGTACTTC
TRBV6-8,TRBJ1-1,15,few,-,CASRRTARGNTEAFF,TGTGCCAGCAGGCGGACAGCCCGGGGGAACACTGAAGCTTTCTTT
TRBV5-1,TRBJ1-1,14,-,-,CASSLGGDGTEAFF,TGCGCCAGCAGCTTGGGAGGGGATGGCACTGAAGCTTTCTTT
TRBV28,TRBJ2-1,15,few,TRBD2,CASTREPGGTNEQFF,TGTGCCAGCACCCGGGAGCCGGGAGGGACAAATGAGCAGTTCTTC
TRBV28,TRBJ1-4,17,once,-,CASSLFPGSGELEKLFF,TGTGCCAGCAGTTTATTCCCCGGGTCAGGGGAATTAGAAAAACTGTTTTTT
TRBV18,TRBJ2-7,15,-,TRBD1,CASSATGQASVEQYF,TGTGCCAGCTCGGCGACAGGACAGGCGAGCGTCGAGCAGTACTTC
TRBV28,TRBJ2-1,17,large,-,CASSLGEGGTASNEQFF,TGTGCCAGCAGTTTAGGGGAGGGGGGGACAGCCTCCAATGAGCAGTTCTTC
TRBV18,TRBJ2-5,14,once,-,CASSPPTGRETQYF,TGTGCCAGCTCACCACCGACAGGGAGGGAGACCCAGTACTTC
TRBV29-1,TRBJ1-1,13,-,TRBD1,CSVGQGKGTEAFF,TGCAGCGTTGGACAGGGAAAAGGGACTGAAGCTTTCTTT
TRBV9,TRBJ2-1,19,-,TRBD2,CTSSVDPTSGVSSYNEQFF,TGTACCAGCAGCGTAGACCCCACTAGCGGGGTTAGCTCCTACAATGAGCAGTTCTTC
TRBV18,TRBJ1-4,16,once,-,CASSLAGRGSNEKLFF,TGTGCCAGCTCACTGGCGGGCAGGGGTTCAAATGAAAAACTGTTTTTT
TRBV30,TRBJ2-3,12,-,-,CAWSINSDTQYF,TGTGCCTGGAGTATAAACTCAGATACGCAGTATTTT
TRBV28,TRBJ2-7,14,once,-,CASSFPGEEYEQYF,TGTGCCAGCAGTTTCCCAGGGGAAGAGTACGAGCAGTACTTC
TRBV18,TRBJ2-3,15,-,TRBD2,CASSPRRGGTDTQYF,TGTGCCAGCTCACCACGTCGGGGGGGCACAGATACGCAGTATTTT
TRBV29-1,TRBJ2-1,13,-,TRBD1,CSVAGGSYNEQFF,TGCAGCGTTGCAGGGGGCTCCTACAATGAGCAGTTCTTC
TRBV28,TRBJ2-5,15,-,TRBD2,CASSPPVAGLLAQYF,TGTGCCAGCTCTCCTCCGGTAGCGGGACTTCTCGCCCAGTACTTC
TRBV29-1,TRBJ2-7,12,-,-,CSLRDGGYEQYF,TGCAGCCTCAGGGACGGGGGCTACGAGCAGTACTTC
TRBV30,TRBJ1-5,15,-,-,CAWCPGAGRNQPQHF,TGTGCCTGGTGCCCCGGGGCAGGACGTAATCAGCCCCAGCATTTT
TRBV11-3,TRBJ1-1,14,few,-,CASSRQGQGTEAFF,TGTGCCAGCAGCCGTCAGGGGCAGGGCACTGAAGCTTTCTTT
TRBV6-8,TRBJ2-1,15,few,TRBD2,CASSYPTSGGNEQFF,TGTGCCAGCAGTTACCCGACTAGCGGGGGCAATGAGCAGTTCTTC
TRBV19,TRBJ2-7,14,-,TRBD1,CASSIASQGYEQYF,TGTGCCAGTAGTATAGCCTCACAGGGGTACGAGCAGTACTTC
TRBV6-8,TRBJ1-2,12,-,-,CASSSGSYGYTF,TGTGCCAGCAGTTCGGGCAGCTATGGCTACACCTTC
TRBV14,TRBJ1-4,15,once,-,CASKIQGATNEKLFF,TGTGCCAGCAAAATTCAGGGAGCTACTAATGAAAAACTGTTTTTT
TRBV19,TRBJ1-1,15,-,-,CASSSHRLMNTEAFF,TGTGCCAGTAGTAGCCACCGTTTGATGAACACTGAAGCTTTCTTT
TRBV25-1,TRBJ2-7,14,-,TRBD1,CASNRGTGSYEQYF,TGTGCCAGCAACCGCGGGACAGGGTCGTACGAGCAGTACTTC
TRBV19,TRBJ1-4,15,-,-,CASTRDGATNEKLFF,TGTGCCAGTACCAGGGACGGCGCAACTAATGAAAAACTGTTTTTT
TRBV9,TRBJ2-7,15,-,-,CASSESPSGLSEQYF,TGTGCCAGCAGCGAGTCCCCTAGTGGCCTTAGTGAGCAGTACTTC
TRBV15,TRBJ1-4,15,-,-,CATSRDGRINEKLFF,TGTGCCACCAGCAGAGATGGCCGAATTAATGAAAAACTGTTTTTT
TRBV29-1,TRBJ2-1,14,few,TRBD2,CSVLNRTSANEQFF,TGCAGCGTACTCAATCGGACTAGCGCAAATGAGCAGTTCTTC
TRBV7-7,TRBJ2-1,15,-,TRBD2,CASSYSGGFHNEQFF,TGTGCCAGCAGCTATAGCGGGGGGTTCCACAATGAGCAGTTCTTC
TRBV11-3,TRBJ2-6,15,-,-,CASSITGTGANVLTF,TGTGCCAGCAGCATTACAGGGACTGGGGCCAACGTCCTGACTTTC
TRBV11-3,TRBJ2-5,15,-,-,CASSQGGPGRETQYF,TGTGCCAGCAGCCAAGGGGGTCCGGGAAGGGAGACCCAGTACTTC
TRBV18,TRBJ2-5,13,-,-,CASSPRGGETQYF,TGTGCCAGCTCACCACGGGGCGGGGAGACCCAGTACTTC
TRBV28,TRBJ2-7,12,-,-,CASETAAYEQYF,TGTGCCAGCGAGACAGCTGCCTACGAGCAGTACTTC
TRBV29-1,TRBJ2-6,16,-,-,CSVMEGSGSGANVLTF,TGCAGTGTCATGGAGGGGTCGGGCTCTGGGGCCAACGTCCTGACTTTC
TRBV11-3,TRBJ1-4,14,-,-,CASSLGGLNEKLFF,TGTGCCAGCAGCTTAGGAGGGCTCAATGAAAAACTGTTTTTT
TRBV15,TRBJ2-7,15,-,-,CATSRDRSVAYEQYF,TGTGCCACCAGCAGAGATCGGTCGGTGGCCTACGAGCAGTACTTC
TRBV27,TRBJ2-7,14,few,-,CASSSDSTSYEQYF,TGTGCCAGCAGTTCGGACTCAACTTCCTACGAGCAGTACTTC
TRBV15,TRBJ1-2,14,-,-,CATSRDGVNYGYTF,TGTGCCACCAGCAGAGATGGAGTTAACTATGGCTACACCTTC
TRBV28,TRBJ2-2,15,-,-,CASSKTVTVTGELFF,TGTGCCAGCAGTAAGACAGTAACCGTCACCGGGGAGCTGTTTTTT
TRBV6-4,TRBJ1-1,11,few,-,CASTRLKEAFF,TGTGCCAGCACCCGCTTGAAAGAAGCTTTCTTT
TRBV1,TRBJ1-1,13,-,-,CASSPREVTEAFF,TGCGCCAGCAGCCCCCGGGAGGTCACTGAAGCTTTCTTT
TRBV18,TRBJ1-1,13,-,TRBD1,CASSPSGTGEAFF,TGTGCCAGCTCACCTTCAGGGACAGGCGAAGCTTTCTTT
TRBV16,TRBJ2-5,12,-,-,CASSQETKTQYF,TGTGCCAGCAGCCAAGAGACCAAGACCCAGTACTTC
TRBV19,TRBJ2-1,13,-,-,CASSPRNRNEQFF,TGTGCCAGTAGTCCGCGTAATAGGAATGAGCAGTTCTTC
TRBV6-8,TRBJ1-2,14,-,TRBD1,CASSYPQGIYGYTF,TGTGCCAGCAGTTACCCACAGGGGATCTATGGCTACACCTTC
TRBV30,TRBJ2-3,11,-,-,CAWRVGDTQYF,TGTGCCTGGAGAGTAGGAGATACGCAGTATTTT
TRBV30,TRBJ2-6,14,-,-,CASARGSGANVLTF,TGTGCCTCTGCACGGGGCTCTGGGGCCAACGTCCTGACTTTC